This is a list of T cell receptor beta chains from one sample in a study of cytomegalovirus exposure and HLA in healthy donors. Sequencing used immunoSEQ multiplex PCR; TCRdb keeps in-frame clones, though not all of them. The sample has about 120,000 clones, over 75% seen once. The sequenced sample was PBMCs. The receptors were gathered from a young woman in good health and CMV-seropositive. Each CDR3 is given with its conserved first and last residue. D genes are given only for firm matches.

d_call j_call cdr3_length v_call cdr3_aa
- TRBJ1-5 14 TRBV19 CASSGGLEDQPQHF
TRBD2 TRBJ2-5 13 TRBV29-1 CSSRSGVQETQYF
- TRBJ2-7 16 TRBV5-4 CASSLAAGQTFYEQYF
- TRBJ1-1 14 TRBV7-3 CASSLTGGDTEAFF
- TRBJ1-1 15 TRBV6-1 CASTSGTSEGTEAFF
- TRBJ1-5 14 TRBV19 CASRLNGDNQPQHF
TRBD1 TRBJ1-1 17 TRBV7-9 CASSIRRPGTANTEAFF
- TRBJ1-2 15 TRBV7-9 CASSLAPERGYGYTF
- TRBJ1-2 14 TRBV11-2 CASSLDSGSAGYTF
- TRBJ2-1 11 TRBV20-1 CSAGGLEEQFF
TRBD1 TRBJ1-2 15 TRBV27 CASSLSWDRVYGYTF
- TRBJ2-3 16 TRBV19 CASSIYSGGWPDTQYF
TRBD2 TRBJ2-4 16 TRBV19 CASSRGAGTSQNIQYF
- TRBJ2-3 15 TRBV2 CASSEAAASGDTQYF
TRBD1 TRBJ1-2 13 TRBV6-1 CASSDRGHYGYTF
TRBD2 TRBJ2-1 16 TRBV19 CASSIDTSGANNEQFF
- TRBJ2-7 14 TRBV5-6 CASSPTGSSYEQYF
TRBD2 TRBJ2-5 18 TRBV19 CASSMKAVAGGPGETQYF
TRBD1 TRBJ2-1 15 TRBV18 CASSPPGQALDEQFF
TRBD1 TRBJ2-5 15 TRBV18 CASSPGQGAGETQYF
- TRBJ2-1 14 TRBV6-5 CASSSGLPTNEQFF
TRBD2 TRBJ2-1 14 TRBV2 CASSEPSGSNEQFF
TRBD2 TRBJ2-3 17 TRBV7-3 CASSLFGAGGPTDTQYF
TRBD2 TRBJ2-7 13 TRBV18 CASSPRGMGEQYF
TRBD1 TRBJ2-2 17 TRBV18 CASSPRTGGAFAGELFF
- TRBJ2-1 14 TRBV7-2 CASSGLDSYNEQFF
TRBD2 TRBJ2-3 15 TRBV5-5 CASSLERGGPDTQYF
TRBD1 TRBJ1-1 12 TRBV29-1 CSVGFGDREAFF
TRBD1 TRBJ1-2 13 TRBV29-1 CSVEETGVYGYTF
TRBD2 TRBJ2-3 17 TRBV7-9 CASSPGLAGARTDTQYF
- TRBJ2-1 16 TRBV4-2 CASSPNPGQGPKEQFF
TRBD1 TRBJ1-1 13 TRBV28 CASRQGWNTEAFF
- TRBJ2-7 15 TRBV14 CASSLRGHGDYEQYF
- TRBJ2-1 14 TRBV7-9 CASSSGAGFHEQFF
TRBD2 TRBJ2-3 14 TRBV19 CATSGTSLGDTQYF
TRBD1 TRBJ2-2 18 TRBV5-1 CASSFSGTGGADSGELFF
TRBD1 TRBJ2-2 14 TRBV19 CASSVDRYTGELFF
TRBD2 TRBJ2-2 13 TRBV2 CASTALAVGELFF
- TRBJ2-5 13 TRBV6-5 CASTPAGGETQYF
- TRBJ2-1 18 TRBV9 CASSARAKGAGSYNEQFF
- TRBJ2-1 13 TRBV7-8 CASSLVQHNEQFF
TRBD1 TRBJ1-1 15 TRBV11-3 CASSPQTGLNTEAFF
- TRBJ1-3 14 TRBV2 CASSRGGSGNTIYF
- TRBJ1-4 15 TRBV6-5 CASSYSRGMGEKLFF
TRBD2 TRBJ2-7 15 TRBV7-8 CASSLVGGNTYEQYF
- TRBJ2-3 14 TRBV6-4 CASSAGTSTDTQYF
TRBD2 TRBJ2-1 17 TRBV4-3 CASSPRTSGSSYNEQFF
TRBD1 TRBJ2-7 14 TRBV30 CAWTSNSGGYEQYF
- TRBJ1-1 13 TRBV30 CAWSPDTNTEAFF
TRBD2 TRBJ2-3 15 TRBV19 CASRSSGRMTDTQYF
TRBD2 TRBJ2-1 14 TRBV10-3 CAISGTSGHNEQFF
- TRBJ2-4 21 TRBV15 CATSRAPPSWGGDLAKNIQYF